A selection of T cell receptor beta chains follows, all from one sample in a study of T-cell memory formation after mild COVID-19. Via MiXCR, TCRdb re-called the 5' RACE reads, giving one row per CDR3 protein. The repertoire consists of about 560,000 distinct CDR3 sequences, with 20% to 25% occurring once and the leading ten covering roughly 9.1%. Sequencing was performed on PBMCs or a T cell subset sorted from them (not recorded which). These receptor sequences come from an adult woman who had mild COVID-19 (a few samples of this study predate the infection). Cell type and time point are not known. The CDR3 runs from the conserved cysteine through the conserved F or W. The D gene is left open where the match is weak. Expanded clones get a size class; other rows say once, few or many, or leave the size out.

v_call	d_call	clone_size	j_call	cdr3_nt	cdr3_aa
TRBV27	-	few	TRBJ2-2	TGTGCCAGCAGTTTATTGGCGGGAAGGTCCGGGGAGCTGTTTTTT	CASSLLAGRSGELFF
TRBV5-1	TRBD1	-	TRBJ2-7	TGCGCCAGCAGCTTGGGGACAGGCGATTATTACGAGCAGTACTTC	CASSLGTGDYYEQYF
TRBV2	TRBD2	many	TRBJ2-3	TGTGCCAGCAGTGAAGTGGGAGGGCGCGATACGCAGTATTTT	CASSEVGGRDTQYF
TRBV6-5	-	-	TRBJ1-2	TGTGCCAGCAGCTCCCGTAAAGGCAGGGGAAACTATGGCTACACCTTC	CASSSRKGRGNYGYTF
TRBV6-5	-	-	TRBJ1-3	TGTGCCAGCAGTTCTCTCAAAGGGGCTGACACCATATATTTT	CASSSLKGADTIYF
TRBV2	-	once	TRBJ1-2	TGTGCCAGCAGGTCCCGGGGCCACTATGGCTACACCTTC	CASRSRGHYGYTF
TRBV3-1	-	-	TRBJ2-1	TGTGCCAGCAGCCAATTCCATGAGCAGTTCTTC	CASSQFHEQFF
TRBV12-3/TRBV12-4	TRBD2	few	TRBJ2-1	TGTGCCAGCAGCGCGGGAGGTATTGATGAGCAGTTCTTC	CASSAGGIDEQFF
TRBV7-9	-	few	TRBJ2-1	TGTGCCAGCAGCCCCACTGAGGCTAGTGAGCAGTTCTTC	CASSPTEASEQFF
TRBV20-1	-	few	TRBJ2-7	TGCAGTGCTAGATACTTCGAGTCCTACGAGCAGTACTTC	CSARYFESYEQYF
TRBV20-1	TRBD2	few	TRBJ2-5	TGCAGTGCTAAGACACGGGGGGTGGAGACCCAGTACTTC	CSAKTRGVETQYF
TRBV6-2/TRBV6-3	TRBD2	-	TRBJ2-1	TGTGCCAGCAGATTACGTACTAGCGGGGGCCTTAGCTCCTACAATGAGCAGTTCTTC	CASRLRTSGGLSSYNEQFF
TRBV5-1	-	few	TRBJ1-4	TGCGCCAGCAGTACAGGAATCTTTGAAAAACTGTTTTTT	CASSTGIFEKLFF
TRBV9	TRBD2	-	TRBJ2-3	TGTGCCAGCAGCGCGACCCTAGCGGGTAGCACAGATACGCAGTATTTT	CASSATLAGSTDTQYF
TRBV30	-	few	TRBJ2-5	TGTGCCTGGAGTATCACTCCGAAGACCCAGTACTTC	CAWSITPKTQYF
TRBV7-9	-	-	TRBJ2-7	TGTGCCAGCAGCTTTTTGGGGACCACCTACGAGCAGTACTTC	CASSFLGTTYEQYF
TRBV18	-	-	TRBJ2-3	TGTGCCAGCTCACCACTAGGGACTGGCACAGATACGCAGTATTTT	CASSPLGTGTDTQYF
TRBV9	-	few	TRBJ2-1	TGTGCCAGCAGCGTAGGATCATGGGACAATGAGCAGTTCTTC	CASSVGSWDNEQFF
TRBV18	TRBD1	-	TRBJ2-4	TGTGCCAGCTCACCAACAGGACAGGTTCCTATTCAGTACTTC	CASSPTGQVPIQYF
TRBV19	-	few	TRBJ1-1	TGTGCCAGTAGTATAGTAAGGAACACTGAAGCTTTCTTT	CASSIVRNTEAFF
TRBV20-1	-	many	TRBJ2-3	TGCAGTGCTAGAGCAACAGGCACAGATACGCAGTATTTT	CSARATGTDTQYF
TRBV11-2	TRBD1	-	TRBJ1-4	TGTGCCAGCAGCTTAAACACAGGGGAAGGAAGTGAAAAACTGTTTTTT	CASSLNTGEGSEKLFF
TRBV18	-	-	TRBJ2-2	TGTGCCAGCTCCCAGGGCGCGAACACCGGGGAGCTGTTTTTT	CASSQGANTGELFF
TRBV5-1	-	few	TRBJ1-1	TGCGCCAGCAGCTTGGACTTAGGGGACACTGAAGCTTTCTTT	CASSLDLGDTEAFF
TRBV4-2	-	-	TRBJ2-7	TGTGCCAGCAGCCAAGATGAGCTGCAGTACTTC	CASSQDELQYF
TRBV27	TRBD2	few	TRBJ2-1	TGTGCCAGCGGGGGGGGGAATGAGCAGTTCTTC	CASGGGNEQFF
TRBV7-6	-	-	TRBJ2-7	TGTGCCAGCAGCTTAGATACAGAGGGTTTAGCCTACGAGCAGTACTTC	CASSLDTEGLAYEQYF
TRBV14	TRBD1	few	TRBJ2-7	TGTGCCAGCAGCCGGGGGACAGGGGTTGCCTACGAGCAGTACTTC	CASSRGTGVAYEQYF
TRBV29-1	TRBD2	few	TRBJ2-5	TGCAGCGTTGATTGGACTAGCGTCGAGACCCAGTACTTC	CSVDWTSVETQYF
TRBV6-5	-	few	TRBJ1-2	TGTGCCAGCAGTTACTATAATAATCGTGGCTACACCTTC	CASSYYNNRGYTF
TRBV12-3/TRBV12-4	-	-	TRBJ2-3	TGTGCCAGTTGGGGGGGACAGACTACAGAGAAAGATACGCAGTATTTT	CASWGGQTTEKDTQYF
TRBV12-3/TRBV12-4	-	-	TRBJ1-5	TGTGCCAGCAGTCACTTAATTTCATTGGGGGTGGGCAATCAGCCCCAGCATTTT	CASSHLISLGVGNQPQHF